This TCR beta chain emerged from a study of T cell responses to AZD1222 COVID-19 vaccine. The study, taken as a whole, reports: Most donors were white British, females outnumbered males, and clonal diversity was possibly underestimated. Distributed over spike, vaccine-associated CD4 TCRs predominated at 160-218 and 743-854. Once two AZD1222 doses were given, Spike-specific TCR breadth and depth went up. Repertoire sampling happened only post peak T cell response.

Profiling relied on immunoSEQ multiplex PCR, and the TCRdb table lists in-frame clones only, not all of them. Of 72,000 or so clones in the sample, roughly 87% were seen once. CDR1 SGHAT and CDR2 FQNNGV come from the germline V gene. CDR3 size: 15 residues. V was cut by 5 bases and J by 0 bases, with 8 bases left in between. Points on this clone: The antigen remains unidentified.

The chain carries TRBV11-2 and TRBJ2-6, with D unclear. The clonotype was recovered from an adult in good health. Sample: peripheral blood, taken on day 0 of AZD1222 vaccination. The DNA for the CDR3 is TGTGCCAGCAGCGCCCATAACTCTGGGGCCAACGTCCTGACTTTC. Translating gives CASSAHNSGANVLTF.